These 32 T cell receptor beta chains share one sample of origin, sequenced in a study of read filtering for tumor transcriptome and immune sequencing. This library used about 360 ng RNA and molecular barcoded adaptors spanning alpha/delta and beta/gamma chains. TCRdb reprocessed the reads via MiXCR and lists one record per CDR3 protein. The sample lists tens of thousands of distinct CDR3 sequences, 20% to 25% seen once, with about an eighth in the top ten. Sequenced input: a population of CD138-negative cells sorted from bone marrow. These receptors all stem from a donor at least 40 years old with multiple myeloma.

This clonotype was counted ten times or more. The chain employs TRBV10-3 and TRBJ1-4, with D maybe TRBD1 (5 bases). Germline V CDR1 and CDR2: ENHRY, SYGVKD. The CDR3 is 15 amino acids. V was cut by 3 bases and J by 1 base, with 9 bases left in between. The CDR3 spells CAISEGVGTNEKLFF. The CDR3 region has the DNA TGTGCCATCAGTGAAGGGGTTGGAACTAATGAAAAACTGTTTTTT.

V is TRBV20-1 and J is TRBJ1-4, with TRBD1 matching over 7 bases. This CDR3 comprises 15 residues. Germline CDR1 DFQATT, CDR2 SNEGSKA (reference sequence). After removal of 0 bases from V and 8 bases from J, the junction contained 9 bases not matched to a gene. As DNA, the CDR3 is TGCAGTGCTAGAGATCCGCGCGCAGGGGGGGAAAAACTGTTTTTT. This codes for CSARDPRAGGEKLFF.

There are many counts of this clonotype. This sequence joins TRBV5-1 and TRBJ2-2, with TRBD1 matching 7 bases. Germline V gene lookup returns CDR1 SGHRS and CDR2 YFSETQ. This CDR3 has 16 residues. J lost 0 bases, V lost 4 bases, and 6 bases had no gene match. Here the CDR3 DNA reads TGCGCCAGCAGCCTCTTGGGACAGTCGAACACCGGGGAGCTGTTTTTT. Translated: CASSLLGQSNTGELFF.

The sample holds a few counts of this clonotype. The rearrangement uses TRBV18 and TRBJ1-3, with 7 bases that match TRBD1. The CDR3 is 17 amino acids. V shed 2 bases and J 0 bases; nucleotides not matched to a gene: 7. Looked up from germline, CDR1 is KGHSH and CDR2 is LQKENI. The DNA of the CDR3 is TGTGCCAGCTCACCATCCCCGGGACAGACCTCTGGAAACACCATATATTTT. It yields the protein CASSPSPGQTSGNTIYF.

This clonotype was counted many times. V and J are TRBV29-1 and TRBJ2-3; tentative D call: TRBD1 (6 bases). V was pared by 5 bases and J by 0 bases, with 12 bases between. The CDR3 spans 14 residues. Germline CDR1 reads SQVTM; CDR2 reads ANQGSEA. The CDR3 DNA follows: TGCAGCGTTACGGACAGACACAGCACAGATACGCAGTATTTT. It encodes CSVTDRHSTDTQYF.

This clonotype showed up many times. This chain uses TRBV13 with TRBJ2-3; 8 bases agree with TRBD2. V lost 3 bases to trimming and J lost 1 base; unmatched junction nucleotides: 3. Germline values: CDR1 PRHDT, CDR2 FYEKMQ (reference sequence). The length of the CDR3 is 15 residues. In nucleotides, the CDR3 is TGTGCCAGCAGCTTCCGGGGGGGTGGCACAGATACGCAGTATTTT. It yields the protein CASSFRGGGTDTQYF. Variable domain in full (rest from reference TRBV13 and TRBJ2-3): AAGVIQSPRHLIKEKRETATLKCYPIPRHDTVYWYQQGPGQDPQFLISFYEKMQSDKGSIPDRFSAQQFSDYHSELNMSSLELGDSALYFCASSFRGGGTDTQYFGPGTRLTVL.

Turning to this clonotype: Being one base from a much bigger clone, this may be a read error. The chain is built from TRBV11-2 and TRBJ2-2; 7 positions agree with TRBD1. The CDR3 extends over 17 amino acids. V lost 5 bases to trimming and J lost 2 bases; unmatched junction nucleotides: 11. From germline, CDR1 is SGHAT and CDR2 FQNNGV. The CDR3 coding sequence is TGTGCCAGCAGCCAAATCAGGAGACAGGGAAACACCGGGGAGCTGTTTTTT. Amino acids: CASSQIRRQGNTGELFF.

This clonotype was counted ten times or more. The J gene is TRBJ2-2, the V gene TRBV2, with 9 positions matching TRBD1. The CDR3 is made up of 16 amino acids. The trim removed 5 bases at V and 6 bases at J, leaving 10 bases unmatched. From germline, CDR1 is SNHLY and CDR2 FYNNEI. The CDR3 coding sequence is TGTGCCAGCAGTTTCCGACAGGGGGGAATCGCCGGGGAGCTGTTTTTT. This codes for CASSFRQGGIAGELFF.

CDR3 sequence (DNA): TGTGCCAGCAGCGGTGGGACCGCGGGGCCCCAGCATTTT. It is translated as CASSGGTAGPQHF. The chain recombines TRBV5-6 with TRBJ1-5, with D tentatively TRBD1 (5 bases). CDR1 and CDR2 from the germline V gene are SGHDT and YYEEEE. Trimming removed 4 bases from V and 9 bases from J, with 14 bases in between. The CDR3 has 13 residues.

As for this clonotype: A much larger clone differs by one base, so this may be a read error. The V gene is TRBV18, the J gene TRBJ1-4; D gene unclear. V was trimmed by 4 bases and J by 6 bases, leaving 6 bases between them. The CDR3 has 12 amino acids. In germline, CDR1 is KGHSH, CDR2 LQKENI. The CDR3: CASSRIDEKLFF. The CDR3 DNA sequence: TGTGCCAGCTCACGAATAGATGAAAAACTGTTTTTT. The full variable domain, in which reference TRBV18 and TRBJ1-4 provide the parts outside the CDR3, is NAGVMQNPRHLVRRRGQEARLRCSPMKGHSHVYWYRQLPEEGLKFMVYLQKENIIDESGMPKERFSAEFPKEGPSILRIQQVVRGDSAAYFCASSRIDEKLFFGSGTQLSVL.

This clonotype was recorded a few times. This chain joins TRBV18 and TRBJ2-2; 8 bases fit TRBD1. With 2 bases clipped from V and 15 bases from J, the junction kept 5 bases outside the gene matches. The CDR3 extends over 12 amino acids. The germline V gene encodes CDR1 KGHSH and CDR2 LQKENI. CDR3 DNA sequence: TGTGCCAGCTCACCATCGACAGGGGCGGTGTTTTTT. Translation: CASSPSTGAVFF.

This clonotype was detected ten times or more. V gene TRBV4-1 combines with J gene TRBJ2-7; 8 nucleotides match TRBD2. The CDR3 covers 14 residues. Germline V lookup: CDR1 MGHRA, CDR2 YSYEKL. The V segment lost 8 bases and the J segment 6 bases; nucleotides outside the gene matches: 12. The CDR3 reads CASAGGGTPAEQYF. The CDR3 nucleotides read TGCGCCAGCGCCGGCGGGGGGACGCCGGCCGAGCAGTACTTC.

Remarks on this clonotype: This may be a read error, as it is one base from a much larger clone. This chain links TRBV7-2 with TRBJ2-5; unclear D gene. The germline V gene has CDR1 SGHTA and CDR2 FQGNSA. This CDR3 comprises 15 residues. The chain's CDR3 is CASSSYLSPQGTQYF. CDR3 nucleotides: TGTGCCAGCAGCTCGTACTTGTCTCCTCAAGGGACCCAGTACTTC.

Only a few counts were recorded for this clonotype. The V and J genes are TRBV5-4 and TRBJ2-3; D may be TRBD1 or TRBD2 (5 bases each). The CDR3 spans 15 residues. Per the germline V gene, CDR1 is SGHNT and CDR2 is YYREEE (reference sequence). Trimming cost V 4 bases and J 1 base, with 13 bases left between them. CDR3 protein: CASSLRMGGTDTQYF. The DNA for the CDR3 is TGTGCCAGCAGCCTCAGGATGGGGGGCACAGATACGCAGTATTTT.

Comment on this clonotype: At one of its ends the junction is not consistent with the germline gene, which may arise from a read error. Written as DNA, the CDR3 is TGTGCCAACAGTTACCTCGGGGAAGATACGCAGTATTTT. It encodes CANSYLGEDTQYF. This chain links TRBV6-2 or TRBV6-3 with TRBJ2-3, with D perhaps matching TRBD2 (5 bases). Per germline, CDR1 MNHEY and CDR2 SVGEGT. CDR3 length: 13 residues.

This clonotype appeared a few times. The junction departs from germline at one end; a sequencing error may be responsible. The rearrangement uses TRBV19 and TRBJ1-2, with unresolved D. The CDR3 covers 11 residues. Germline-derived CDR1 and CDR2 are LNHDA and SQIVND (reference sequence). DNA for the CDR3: TGTGCCACCGACGGGAGCTATGGCTACACTTTC. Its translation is CATDGSYGYTF.

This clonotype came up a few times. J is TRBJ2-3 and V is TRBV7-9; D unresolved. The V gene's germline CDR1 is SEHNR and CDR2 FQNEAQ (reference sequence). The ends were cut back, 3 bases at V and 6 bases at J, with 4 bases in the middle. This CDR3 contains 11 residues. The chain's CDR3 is CASSLPDTQYF. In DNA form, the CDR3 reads TGTGCCAGCAGCTTGCCGGATACGCAGTATTTT.

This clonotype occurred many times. CDR3 region: CASRSTGNQPQHF. DNA for the CDR3: TGTGCCAGCAGATCCACCGGCAATCAGCCCCAGCATTTT. This sequence joins TRBV28 and TRBJ1-5; D unclear. Trimming took 6 bases from V and 2 from J, leaving 8 bases between them. Looked up from germline, CDR1 is MDHEN and CDR2 is SYDVKM. This CDR3 contains 13 residues. Full variable domain (rest looked up from reference TRBV28 and TRBJ1-5): DVKVTQSSRYLVKRTGEKVFLECVQDMDHENMFWYRQDPGLGLRLIYFSYDVKMKEKGDIPEGYSVSREKKERFSLILESASTNQTSMYLCASRSTGNQPQHFGDGTRLSIL.

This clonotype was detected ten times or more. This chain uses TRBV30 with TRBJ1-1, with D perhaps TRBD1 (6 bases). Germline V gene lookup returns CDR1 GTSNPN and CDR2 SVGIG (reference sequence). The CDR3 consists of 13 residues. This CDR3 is CALSKGVNTEAFF. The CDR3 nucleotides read TGTGCTTTGTCAAAGGGGGTGAACACTGAAGCTTTCTTT.

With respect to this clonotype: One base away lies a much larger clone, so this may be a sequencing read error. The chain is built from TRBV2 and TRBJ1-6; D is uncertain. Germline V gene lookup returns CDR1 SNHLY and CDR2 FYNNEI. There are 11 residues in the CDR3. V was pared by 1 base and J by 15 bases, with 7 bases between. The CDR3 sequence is CASSEVPCLHF. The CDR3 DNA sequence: TGTGCCAGCAGTGAAGTCCCTTGCCTCCACTTT.

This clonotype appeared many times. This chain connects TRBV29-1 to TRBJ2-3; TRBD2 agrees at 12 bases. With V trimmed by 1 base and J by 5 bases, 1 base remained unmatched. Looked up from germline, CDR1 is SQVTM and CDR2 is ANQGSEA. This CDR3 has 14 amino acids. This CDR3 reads CSVEVGLAGDTQYF. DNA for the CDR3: TGCAGCGTTGAAGTGGGACTAGCGGGAGATACGCAGTATTTT.

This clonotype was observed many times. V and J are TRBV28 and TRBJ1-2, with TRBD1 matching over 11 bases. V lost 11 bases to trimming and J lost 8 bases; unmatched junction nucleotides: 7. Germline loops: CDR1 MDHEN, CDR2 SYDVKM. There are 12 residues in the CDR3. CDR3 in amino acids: CALDRGRRGYTF. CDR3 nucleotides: TGTGCCCTGGACAGGGGGCGGCGAGGCTACACCTTC.

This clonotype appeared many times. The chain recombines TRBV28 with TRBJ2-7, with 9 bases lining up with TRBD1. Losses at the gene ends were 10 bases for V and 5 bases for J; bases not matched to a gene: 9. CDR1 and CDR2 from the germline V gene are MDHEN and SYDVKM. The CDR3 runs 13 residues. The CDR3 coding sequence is TGTGCCACCTGGCGGGACAGGGTCCACGAGCAGTACTTC. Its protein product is CATWRDRVHEQYF.

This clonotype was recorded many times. As DNA, the CDR3 is TGTGCCAGCAGCGTAGGGTCAGCGCCCGATGAGCAGTTCTTC. Translating gives CASSVGSAPDEQFF. The V call is TRBV9, the J call TRBJ2-1; no firm D call. Trimming cost V 0 bases and J 8 bases, with 12 bases left between them. Germline CDR1 is SGDLS and CDR2 is YYNGEE. The length of the CDR3 is 14 residues.

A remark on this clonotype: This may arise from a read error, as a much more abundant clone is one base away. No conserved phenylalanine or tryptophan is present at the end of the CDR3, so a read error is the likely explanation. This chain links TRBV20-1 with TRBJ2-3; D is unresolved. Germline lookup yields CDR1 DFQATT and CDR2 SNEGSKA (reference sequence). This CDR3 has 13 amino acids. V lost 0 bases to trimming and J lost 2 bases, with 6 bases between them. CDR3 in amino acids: CSARDLPTDTQYL. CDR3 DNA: TGCAGTGCTAGAGACCTCCCCACAGATACGCAGTATTTA.

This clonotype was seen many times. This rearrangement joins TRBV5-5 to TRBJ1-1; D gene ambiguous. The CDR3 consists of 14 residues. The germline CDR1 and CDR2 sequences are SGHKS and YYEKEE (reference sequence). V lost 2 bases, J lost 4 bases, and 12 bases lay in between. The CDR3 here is CASSFAPSGTEAFF. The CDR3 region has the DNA TGTGCCAGCAGCTTTGCTCCTTCTGGCACTGAAGCTTTCTTT.

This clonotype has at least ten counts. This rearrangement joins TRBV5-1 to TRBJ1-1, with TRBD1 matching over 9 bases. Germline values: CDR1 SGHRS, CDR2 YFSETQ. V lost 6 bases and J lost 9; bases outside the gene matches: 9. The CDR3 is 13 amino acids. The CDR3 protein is CASTTRQGVKAFF. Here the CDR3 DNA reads TGCGCCAGCACCACCCGACAGGGGGTGAAAGCTTTCTTT.

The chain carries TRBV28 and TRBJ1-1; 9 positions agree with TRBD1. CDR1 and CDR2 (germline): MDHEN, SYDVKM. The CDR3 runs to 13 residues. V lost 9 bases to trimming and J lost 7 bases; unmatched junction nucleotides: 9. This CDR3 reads CASIRQGVVEAFF. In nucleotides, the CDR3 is TGTGCCAGTATTAGACAGGGGGTTGTTGAAGCTTTCTTT.

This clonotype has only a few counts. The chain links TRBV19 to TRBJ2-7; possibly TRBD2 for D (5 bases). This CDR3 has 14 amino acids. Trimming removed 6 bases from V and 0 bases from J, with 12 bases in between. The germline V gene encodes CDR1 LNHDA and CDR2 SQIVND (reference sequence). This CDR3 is CASRAAGSSYEQYF. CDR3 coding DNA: TGTGCCAGTAGGGCGGCGGGCAGCTCCTACGAGCAGTACTTC.

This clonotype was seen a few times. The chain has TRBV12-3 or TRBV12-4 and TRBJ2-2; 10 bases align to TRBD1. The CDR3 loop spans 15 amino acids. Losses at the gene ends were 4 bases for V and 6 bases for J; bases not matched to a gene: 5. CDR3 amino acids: CASSSAGTGAGELFF. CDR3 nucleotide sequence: TGTGCCAGCAGTTCCGCCGGGACAGGGGCCGGGGAGCTGTTTTTT.

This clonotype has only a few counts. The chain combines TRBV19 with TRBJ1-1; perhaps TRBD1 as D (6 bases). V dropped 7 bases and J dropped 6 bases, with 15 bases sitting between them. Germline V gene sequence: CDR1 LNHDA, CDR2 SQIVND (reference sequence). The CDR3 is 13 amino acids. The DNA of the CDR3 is TGTGCCAGTAAAGGACAGTGGAGTTCTGAAGCTTTCTTT. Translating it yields CASKGQWSSEAFF.

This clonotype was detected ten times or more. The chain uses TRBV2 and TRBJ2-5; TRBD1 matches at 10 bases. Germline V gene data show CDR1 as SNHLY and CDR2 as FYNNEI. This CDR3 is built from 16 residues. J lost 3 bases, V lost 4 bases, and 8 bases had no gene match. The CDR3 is CASSGGQGSREETQYF. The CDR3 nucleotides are TGTGCCAGCAGTGGGGGACAGGGGTCCCGCGAAGAGACCCAGTACTTC.